One sample yielded the 32 T cell receptor beta chains listed below, sequenced in a study of CD8 T cells in ankylosing spondylitis. Broader study findings: Blood from ankylosing spondylitis patients appeared to carry a characteristic roughly 8-variant TCR beta motif.

MiXCR, applied by TCRdb to the 5' RACE reads, yields one record per CDR3 protein. Here the sample spans roughly 300,000 distinct CDR3 sequences, around 8% being singletons. Their cognate antigens are unknown. The specimen was blood, either unsorted or a sorted T cell fraction (not recorded which). These receptor sequences come from a male donor with ankylosing spondylitis.

This clonotype was observed a handful of times. The rearrangement links TRBV27 to TRBJ2-5, with 8 bases aligning to TRBD2. Germline CDR1 reads MNHEY; CDR2 reads SMNVEV (reference sequence). The V segment lost 8 bases and the J segment 1 base; nucleotides outside the gene matches: 9. The CDR3 is 15 residues long. As DNA, the CDR3 is TGTGCCAGCGGGAGGCCCGGGGGGGGCCAAGAGACCCAGTACTTC. Residues: CASGRPGGGQETQYF.

This clonotype was picked up many times. The chain joins TRBV29-1 to TRBJ2-1; D is possibly TRBD1 (6 bases). This CDR3 has 14 residues. Germline-derived CDR1 and CDR2 are SQVTM and ANQGSEA. Between the trimmed V and J ends, which lost 4 bases and 7 bases, there was a span of 17 bases. CDR3 region: CSVVVTGASNEQFF. The CDR3 coding sequence is TGCAGCGTTGTGGTGACAGGCGCGTCGAATGAGCAGTTCTTC.

Ten or more counts support this clonotype. The gene calls are TRBV6-1 and TRBJ2-7; TRBD1 matches at 7 bases. V gave up 6 bases and J gave up 3 bases; unmatched junction bases: 5. The germline V gene encodes CDR1 MNHNS and CDR2 SASEGT. The CDR3 totals 13 residues. The DNA for the CDR3 is TGTGCCAGCAGGGACAGGATATTCTACGAGCAGTACTTC. The encoded protein is CASRDRIFYEQYF.

This clonotype showed up many times. The chain's CDR3 is CASSPGPGRGGIETQYF. DNA of the CDR3: TGTGCCAGCAGCCCTGGGCCTGGACGTGGGGGGATAGAGACCCAGTACTTC. V and J are TRBV4-2 and TRBJ2-5, with D tentatively TRBD2 (6 bases). The germline gives CDR1 LGHNA, CDR2 YNFKEQ. The V end was cut by 4 bases, the J end by 4 bases, with 22 bases between. CDR3 length: 17 amino acids.

This clonotype was seen more than once but under ten times. The V gene is TRBV20-1, the J gene TRBJ2-7, with 11 bases matching TRBD2. The V segment lost 7 bases and the J segment 7 bases; nucleotides outside the gene matches: 6. The germline CDR1 and CDR2 sequences are DFQATT and SNEGSKA (reference sequence). CDR3 length: 12 amino acids. CDR3 in DNA: TGCAGTGTCTTTAGCGGGAGGGGGGAGCAGTACTTC. Translation: CSVFSGRGEQYF.

This clonotype was seen ten or more times. The chain combines TRBV29-1 with TRBJ2-3; a weak D match, TRBD2 (6 bases). The germline V and J ends were trimmed by 1 base and 3 bases, with 17 bases remaining between them. Germline CDR1 and CDR2: SQVTM and ANQGSEA. The CDR3 has 16 residues. This CDR3 is CSVEVGTGVITDTQYF. The CDR3 region has the DNA TGCAGCGTTGAAGTGGGGACGGGAGTGATAACAGATACGCAGTATTTT.

This clonotype was detected ten times or more. The J gene is TRBJ2-1, the V gene TRBV29-1, with 7 bases lining up with TRBD2. Germline assignment: CDR1 SQVTM and CDR2 ANQGSEA. Trimming at V came to 4 bases and at J to 6 bases, leaving 12 bases not matched to a gene. CDR3 length equals 15 residues. The CDR3: CSVGGSEGGPNEQFF. CDR3 DNA sequence: TGCAGCGTTGGGGGTAGCGAGGGAGGGCCCAATGAGCAGTTCTTC.

The sample holds a few counts of this clonotype. The chain couples TRBV7-9 to TRBJ2-1; 12 bases agree with TRBD2. The CDR3 spans 17 residues. The V and J ends lost 0 bases and 4 bases, in that order; junction bases with no gene match: 4. CDR1 is SEHNR and CDR2 is FQNEAQ in the germline V gene (reference sequence). The CDR3: CASSLARTSGTYNEQFF. CDR3 nucleotide sequence: TGTGCCAGCAGCTTAGCGCGGACTAGCGGGACTTACAATGAGCAGTTCTTC.

This clonotype was observed many times. The chain carries TRBV2 and TRBJ1-3; tentative D call: TRBD1 (5 bases). In germline, CDR1 is SNHLY, CDR2 FYNNEI. CDR3 length: 15 residues. Trimming removed 8 bases at V and 0 bases at J, with 14 bases between. CDR3 DNA: TGTGCCAGCTCTTCGGGGCCTAGCTCTGGAAACACCATATATTTT. Translation gives CASSSGPSSGNTIYF.

V usage is TRBV9 and J usage is TRBJ2-2, with a possible D match to TRBD2 (5 bases). Germline V gene data show CDR1 as SGDLS and CDR2 as YYNGEE. V was trimmed by 0 bases and J by 8 bases, leaving 17 bases between them. The CDR3 is 16 residues long. The CDR3 loop is CASSVVFGIEGGELFF. CDR3 nucleotide sequence: TGTGCCAGCAGCGTAGTCTTCGGGATAGAGGGAGGGGAGCTGTTTTTT.

The chain links TRBV28 to TRBJ2-6, with 8 bases aligning to TRBD1. This CDR3 contains 18 residues. V was pared by 9 bases and J by 0 bases, with 13 bases of the junction left unmatched. Germline CDR1 is MDHEN and CDR2 is SYDVKM. The CDR3, as DNA: TGTGCCAGTAGGAGACCGGGACAGGCCCTCTCTGGGGCCAACGTCCTGACTTTC. Its translation: CASRRPGQALSGANVLTF.

This clonotype has more than one count but fewer than ten. This chain connects TRBV19 to TRBJ1-5; tentatively, D is TRBD1 (5 bases). Germline V lookup: CDR1 LNHDA, CDR2 SQIVND (reference sequence). The germline V and J ends were trimmed by 3 bases and 6 bases, with 15 bases remaining between them. The CDR3 sequence is 15 residues long. This CDR3 is CASSMGLRMGQPQHF. CDR3 sequence (DNA): TGTGCCAGTAGTATGGGGCTGAGGATGGGTCAGCCCCAGCATTTT.

The chain links TRBV7-2 to TRBJ2-1; a weak D match, TRBD1 (5 bases). V shed 3 bases and J shed 6 bases, with 9 bases lying between them. The CDR3 spans 13 residues. CDR1 SGHTA and CDR2 FQGNSA come from the germline V gene. The CDR3 DNA reads TGTGCCAGCAGCTTCTCAGGGTTCAATGAGCAGTTCTTC. Its translation is CASSFSGFNEQFF.

Many counts were recorded for this clonotype. The gene calls are TRBV18 and TRBJ2-1; D is undetermined. V lost 5 bases, J lost 2 bases, and 13 bases lay in between. The CDR3 covers 15 residues. CDR1 is KGHSH, CDR2 LQKENI, per germline. DNA of the CDR3: TGTGCCAGCTCAGTAAGGGTGAGTCCCTACAATGAGCAGTTCTTC. This encodes CASSVRVSPYNEQFF.

This clonotype was detected ten times or more. The rearrangement uses TRBV29-1 and TRBJ2-5; D remains ambiguous. Germline assignment: CDR1 SQVTM and CDR2 ANQGSEA. The CDR3 is 13 residues long. Between the trimmed V and J ends, which lost 0 bases and 5 bases, there was a span of 10 bases. The DNA for the CDR3 is TGCAGCGTTGAAGAAGGGAATGATGAGACCCAGTACTTC. This encodes CSVEEGNDETQYF.

This chain joins TRBV5-6 and TRBJ2-3, with D possibly being TRBD2 (6 bases). Per germline, CDR1 SGHDT and CDR2 YYEEEE. This CDR3 region has 15 residues. The V end was cut by 4 bases, the J end by 1 base, with 13 bases between. Here the CDR3 reads CASSDGTPGTDTQYF. CDR3 nucleotide sequence: TGTGCCAGCAGCGATGGGACTCCCGGCACAGATACGCAGTATTTT. Complete variable domain (other parts from reference TRBV5-6 and TRBJ2-3): DAGVTQSPTHLIKTRGQQVTLRCSPKSGHDTVSWYQQALGQGPQFIFQYYEEEERQRGNFPDRFSGHQFPNYSSELNVNALLLGDSALYLCASSDGTPGTDTQYFGPGTRLTVL.

This clonotype was seen a handful of times. The CDR3 protein is CSARGRTGVSPLHF. The CDR3 region has the DNA TGCAGTGCTAGAGGGAGGACAGGGGTTTCACCCCTCCACTTT. The chain carries TRBV20-1 and TRBJ1-6; 9 bases are shared with TRBD1. Trimming at V came to 1 base and at J to 9 bases, leaving 4 bases not matched to a gene. From germline, CDR1 is DFQATT and CDR2 SNEGSKA (reference sequence). The CDR3 consists of 14 residues.

This rearrangement joins TRBV12-3 or TRBV12-4 to TRBJ2-1; 7 bases map to TRBD2. The J segment lost 9 bases and the V segment lost 3 bases, leaving 8 bases of the junction unmatched. The CDR3 is made up of 14 amino acids. CDR3 sequence: CASSLGTREGEQFF. CDR3 coding DNA: TGTGCCAGCAGTTTGGGCACCAGGGAGGGTGAGCAGTTCTTC.

The J gene is TRBJ1-5, the V gene TRBV7-9; a possible D gene is TRBD1 (5 bases). Germline-derived CDR1 and CDR2 are SEHNR and FQNEAQ (reference sequence). V was pared by 5 bases and J by 7 bases, with 21 bases between. This CDR3 is built from 16 residues. The CDR3 is CASSPGEVGVRQPQHF. CDR3 DNA sequence: TGTGCCAGCAGCCCCGGCGAGGTAGGGGTACGGCAGCCCCAGCATTTT.

The V call is TRBV7-9, the J call TRBJ2-5; D not certain. The CDR3 has 15 residues. Trimming took off 5 bases at V and 4 bases at J, with 17 bases between the two ends. Germline V gene lookup returns CDR1 SEHNR and CDR2 FQNEAQ (reference sequence). In nucleotides, the CDR3 is TGTGCCAGCAGCCATGATCGAGGATTGCGAGAGACCCAGTACTTC. Its protein product is CASSHDRGLRETQYF.

This clonotype was seen only a few times. The chain recombines TRBV18 with TRBJ1-1; TRBD1 matches at 7 bases. This CDR3 has 15 residues. The germline gives CDR1 KGHSH, CDR2 LQKENI. The ends lost 1 base at V and 1 base at J; junction bases unmatched: 3. CDR3 bases: TGTGCCAGCTCACCACTGGAGGGGGCGAACACTGAAGCTTTCTTT. Amino acid sequence: CASSPLEGANTEAFF.

This clonotype was detected ten times or more. V is TRBV6-1 and J is TRBJ1-2; D may be TRBD1 (5 bases). Trimming took 7 bases from V and 3 from J, leaving 18 bases between them. This CDR3 region has 15 residues. The germline V gene has CDR1 MNHNS and CDR2 SASEGT. CDR3 DNA: TGTGCCAGCACCATGGGAAAGGGGCCATACTATGGCTACACCTTC. It specifies CASTMGKGPYYGYTF.

This clonotype was observed at least ten times. The rearrangement links TRBV20-1 to TRBJ2-1, with D possibly being TRBD2 (6 bases). The CDR3 is made up of 16 amino acids. Germline V gene data show CDR1 as DFQATT and CDR2 as SNEGSKA (reference sequence). V shed 6 bases and J shed 4 bases, with 22 bases lying between them. The CDR3 loop is CSAEMDGAGLYNEQFF. The CDR3 DNA is TGCAGTGCCGAGATGGATGGGGCGGGGCTATACAATGAGCAGTTCTTC.

This clonotype was seen more than once but under ten times. This chain links TRBV7-8 with TRBJ2-1; possible D gene TRBD2, 7 bases. CDR1 and CDR2 from the germline V gene are SGHVS and FQNEAQ. With 0 bases removed from V and 4 bases from J, the gap between germline ends came to 25 bases. The CDR3 has 20 residues. CDR3 DNA sequence: TGTGCCAGCAGCTTAGCGCGGGGGCGTGGGGGCATCGGGGTTTACAATGAGCAGTTCTTC. Protein: CASSLARGRGGIGVYNEQFF.

This clonotype was detected a few times. The chain joins TRBV18 to TRBJ2-7; TRBD2 might be the D (6 bases). Trimming shortened V by 5 bases and J by 2 bases, and 13 bases separated the two germline ends. The CDR3 consists of 14 residues. The V gene's germline CDR1 is KGHSH and CDR2 LQKENI. The CDR3 is CASSDGGVAYEQYF. The CDR3, as DNA: TGTGCCAGCTCAGACGGGGGAGTGGCCTACGAGCAGTACTTC.

This clonotype showed up just a few times. The chain carries TRBV28 and TRBJ2-7; 16 nucleotides agree with TRBD2. The CDR3 has 18 amino acids. V dropped 6 bases and J dropped 3; count of bases not matched to a gene: 11. Germline V gene lookup returns CDR1 MDHEN and CDR2 SYDVKM. The CDR3 bases are TGTGCCAGCAGCCCAGGGACTAGCGGGAGGGCCGGGGGCTACGAGCAGTACTTC. This sequence encodes CASSPGTSGRAGGYEQYF.

The chain employs TRBV15 and TRBJ1-2, with D possibly being TRBD1 (6 bases). V was cut by 0 bases and J by 10 bases, with 24 bases left in between. Germline assignment: CDR1 LNHNV and CDR2 YYDKDF (reference sequence). The CDR3 consists of 17 residues. DNA of the CDR3: TGTGCCACCAGCAGAGAACGGGCCCAGGGGCGTAAAAGTGACTACACCTTC. Its translation: CATSRERAQGRKSDYTF.

This clonotype showed up just a few times. The chain links TRBV28 to TRBJ1-5; maybe TRBD1 (5 bases). Per germline, CDR1 MDHEN and CDR2 SYDVKM. With 3 bases removed from V and 3 bases from J, the gap between germline ends came to 9 bases. There are 14 residues in the CDR3. CDR3 sequence reads: CASSLEQDNQPQHF. As DNA, the CDR3 is TGTGCCAGCAGTTTGGAACAGGACAATCAGCCCCAGCATTTT.

At least ten counts were recorded for this clonotype. The V and J genes are TRBV14 and TRBJ2-2; no definite D call. V was clipped by 0 bases and J by 9 bases, with 8 bases between them. The CDR3 totals 13 residues. Germline V gene data show CDR1 as SGHDN and CDR2 as FVKESK. The chain's CDR3 is CASSQDYDRELFF. The CDR3 DNA sequence: TGTGCCAGCAGCCAAGATTACGACCGGGAGCTGTTTTTT.

In nucleotides, the CDR3 is TGTGCCAGCAGCGTGGAAGACAGGGAGGGCACTGAAGCTTTCTTT. Its protein product is CASSVEDREGTEAFF. The rearrangement joins TRBV9 to TRBJ1-1, with TRBD1 matching 7 bases. CDR3 length equals 15 residues. Germline V gives CDR1 SGDLS, CDR2 YYNGEE. With V trimmed by 2 bases and J by 4 bases, 8 bases remained unmatched.

This clonotype was picked up a small number of times. The chain has TRBV4-3 and TRBJ2-3, with D uncertain. V lost 0 bases, J lost 6 bases, and 7 bases lay in between. This CDR3 region has 13 residues. Germline V lookup: CDR1 LGHNA, CDR2 YSLEER. CDR3 protein: CASSQEARDTQYF. The CDR3, as DNA: TGCGCCAGCAGCCAAGAAGCGCGGGATACGCAGTATTTT.

This chain connects TRBV24-1 to TRBJ2-1; D is possibly TRBD2 (5 bases). V lost 3 bases and J 4 bases, leaving 12 bases between the germline ends. The CDR3 has 15 residues. The germline gives CDR1 KGHDR, CDR2 SFDVKD. CDR3 sequence reads: CATSDRTGGYNEQFF. CDR3 bases: TGTGCCACCAGTGATAGGACTGGCGGGTACAATGAGCAGTTCTTC.